Sequencing of this T cell receptor (beta chain) was carried out in a study of cytomegalovirus exposure and HLA in healthy donors. Study details: As an earlier analysis found, roughly 170 million T cells yielded 90 million to 140 million unique TCR beta sequences.

A multiplex PCR was run with 60 Vbeta primers and 13 Jbeta primers. The protocol was immunoSEQ multiplex PCR, while the TCRdb copy is restricted to in-frame clones and leaves out a portion. The data contain 110,000 to 150,000 clones, just under 70% of them singletons. The TCR was taken from a man in his fifties or sixties in good health and CMV-seronegative. Source material: PBMCs.

In DNA form, the CDR3 reads TGTGCCAGTAAGTTTAGCGGGGAGTTGACAGATACGCAGTATTTT. Protein: CASKFSGELTDTQYF. The chain couples TRBV19 to TRBJ2-3, with 8 bases fitting TRBD2. This CDR3 contains 15 residues. Trimming at V came to 7 bases and at J to 3 bases, leaving 9 bases not matched to a gene. Germline-derived CDR1 and CDR2 are LNHDA and SQIVND (reference sequence).